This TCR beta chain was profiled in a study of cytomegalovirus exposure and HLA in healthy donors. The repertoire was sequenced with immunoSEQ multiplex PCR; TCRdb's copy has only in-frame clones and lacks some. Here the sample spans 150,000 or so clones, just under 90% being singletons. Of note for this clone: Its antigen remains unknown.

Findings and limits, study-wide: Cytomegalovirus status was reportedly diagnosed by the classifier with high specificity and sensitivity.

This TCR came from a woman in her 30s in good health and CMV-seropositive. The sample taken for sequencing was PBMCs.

The CDR3 loop reads CASSSRTGVRSEQYF. CDR3 nucleotides: TGCGCCAGCAGCAGCCGCACAGGGGTCAGGAGCGAGCAGTACTTC. This chain joins TRBV5-1 and TRBJ2-7; 7 bases are shared with TRBD1. Germline V lookup: CDR1 SGHRS, CDR2 YFSETQ. The CDR3 is 15 amino acids. The V and J ends lost 4 bases and 6 bases, in that order; junction bases with no gene match: 13.